Following are 3 T cell receptor beta chains from one sample sequenced in a study of T cells in Graves' hyperthyroidism and ophthalmopathy. RNA transcripts gave rise to amplified TCR beta CDR3 regions. An initial round of RT-PCR targeting the TCR CDR3 relied on the HTBI primer set. Via MiXCR, TCRdb re-called the multiplex PCR reads, giving one row per CDR3 protein. The sample lists approximately 530,000 distinct CDR3 sequences; approximately 20% were seen once. What was sequenced was blood. The receptor set was obtained from a man aged 40-49 years with Graves' ophthalmopathy.

This clonotype was found a few times. The chain couples TRBV29-1 to TRBJ2-1, with D unclear. V was shortened by 4 bases and J by 5 bases, with 15 bases between the two germline ends. Germline CDR1 and CDR2: SQVTM and ANQGSEA. The CDR3 consists of 14 residues. The CDR3 nucleotides read TGCAGCGTTGCCAAAGTTCCCGCAGACAATGAGCAGTTCTTC. Translating gives CSVAKVPADNEQFF.

This sequence joins TRBV29-1 and TRBJ2-7; D is possibly TRBD2 (6 bases). The CDR3 has 16 amino acids. V dropped 7 bases and J dropped 0 bases, with 22 bases sitting between them. Germline assignment: CDR1 SQVTM and CDR2 ANQGSEA. The CDR3 nucleotides are TGCAGCGCCCGCGGGGCGGTGGATGGGATCTCCTACGAGCAGTACTTC. This translates into CSARGAVDGISYEQYF.

This clonotype was observed a handful of times. The chain joins TRBV12-3 or TRBV12-4 to TRBJ1-4, with a weak D call TRBD1 (6 bases). The CDR3 is made up of 18 amino acids. V dropped 1 base and J dropped 4 bases, with 19 bases sitting between them. The DNA for the CDR3 is TGTGCCAGCAGTTTAGGGGGGGGGGGGGGCAATGATAATGAAAAACTGTTTTTT. Residues: CASSLGGGGGNDNEKLFF.